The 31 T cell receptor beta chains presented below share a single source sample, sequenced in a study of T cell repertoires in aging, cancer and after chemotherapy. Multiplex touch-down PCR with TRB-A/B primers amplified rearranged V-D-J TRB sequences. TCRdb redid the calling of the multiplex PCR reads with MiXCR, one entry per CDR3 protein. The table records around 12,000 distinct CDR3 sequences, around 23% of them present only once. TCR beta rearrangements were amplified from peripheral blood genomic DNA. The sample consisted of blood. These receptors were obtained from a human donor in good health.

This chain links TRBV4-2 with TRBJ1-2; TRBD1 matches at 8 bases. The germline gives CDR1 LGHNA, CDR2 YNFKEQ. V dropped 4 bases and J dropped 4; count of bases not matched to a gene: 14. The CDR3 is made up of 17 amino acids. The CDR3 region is CASSPNAGGKWGYGYTF. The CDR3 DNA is TGTGCCAGCAGCCCGAATGCAGGGGGCAAGTGGGGCTATGGCTACACCTTC.

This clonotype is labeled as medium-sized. The CDR3 region is CSVSGYGYGYTF. Written as DNA, the CDR3 is TGCAGCGTTTCAGGGTATGGCTATGGCTACACCTTC. This chain connects TRBV29-1 to TRBJ1-2; D perhaps matches TRBD1 (5 bases). Germline V gene sequence: CDR1 SQVTM, CDR2 ANQGSEA. The CDR3 is 12 amino acids. Trimming removed 5 bases at V and 4 bases at J, with 11 bases between.

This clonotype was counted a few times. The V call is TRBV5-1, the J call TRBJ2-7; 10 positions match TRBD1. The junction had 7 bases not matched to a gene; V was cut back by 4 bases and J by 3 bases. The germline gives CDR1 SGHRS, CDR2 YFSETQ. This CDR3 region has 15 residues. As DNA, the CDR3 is TGCGCCAGCAGCCAGACCGGGACAGGGGACTACGAGCAGTACTTC. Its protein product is CASSQTGTGDYEQYF.

CDR3 sequence (DNA): TGTGCCAGCAGTCAAAAAAGCAAACTGGGACGGGACCCCACCGGGGAGCTGTTTTTT. This gives the protein CASSQKSKLGRDPTGELFF. V is TRBV6-6 and J is TRBJ2-2, with D perhaps being TRBD1 or TRBD2 (5 bases each). This CDR3 region has 19 residues. Per the germline V gene, CDR1 is MNHNY and CDR2 is SVGAGI (reference sequence). V lost 5 bases to trimming and J lost 4 bases, with 26 bases between them.

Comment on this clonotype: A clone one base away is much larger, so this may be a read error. Here the CDR3 reads CSFGLSSYEQYF. CDR3 bases: TGCAGCTTTGGCCTGAGCTCCTACGAGCAGTACTTC. The rearrangement links TRBV29-1 to TRBJ2-7; D is unresolved. CDR3 size: 12 residues. Germline CDR1 is SQVTM and CDR2 is ANQGSEA. The V gene lost 8 bases and the J gene lost 0 bases, with 11 bases spanning the gap.

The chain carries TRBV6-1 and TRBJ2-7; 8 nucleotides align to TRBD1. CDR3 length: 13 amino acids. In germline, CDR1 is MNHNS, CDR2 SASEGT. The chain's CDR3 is CGVVGQESYEQYF. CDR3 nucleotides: TGTGGGGTGGTGGGACAGGAGTCCTACGAGCAGTACTTC.

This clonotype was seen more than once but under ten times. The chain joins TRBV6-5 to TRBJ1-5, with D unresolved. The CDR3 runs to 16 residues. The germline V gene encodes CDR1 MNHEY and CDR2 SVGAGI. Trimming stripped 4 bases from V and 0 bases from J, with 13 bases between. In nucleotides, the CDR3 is TGTGCCAGCAGTTCACGGTCCGGGAATAGCAATCAGCCCCAGCATTTT. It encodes CASSSRSGNSNQPQHF.

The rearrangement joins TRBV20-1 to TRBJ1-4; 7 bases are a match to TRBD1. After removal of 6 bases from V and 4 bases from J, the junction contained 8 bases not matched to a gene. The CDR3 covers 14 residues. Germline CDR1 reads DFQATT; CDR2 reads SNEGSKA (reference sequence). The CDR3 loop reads CSAARTGLNEKLFF. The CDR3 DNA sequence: TGCAGTGCCGCCCGGACAGGCCTTAATGAAAAACTGTTTTTT.

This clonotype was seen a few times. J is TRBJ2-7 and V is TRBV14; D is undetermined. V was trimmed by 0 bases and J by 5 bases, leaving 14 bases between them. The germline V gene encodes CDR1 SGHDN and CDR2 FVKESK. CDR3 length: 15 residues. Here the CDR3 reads CASSQDKFRVHEQYF. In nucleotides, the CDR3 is TGTGCCAGCAGCCAAGATAAGTTCCGGGTTCACGAGCAGTACTTC.

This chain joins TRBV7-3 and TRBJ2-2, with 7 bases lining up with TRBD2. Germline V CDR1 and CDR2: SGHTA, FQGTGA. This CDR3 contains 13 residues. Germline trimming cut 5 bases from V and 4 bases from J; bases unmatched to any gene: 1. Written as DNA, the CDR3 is TGTGCCAGCAGCCAGCGGGGCACCGGGGAGCTGTTTTTT. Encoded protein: CASSQRGTGELFF.

The CDR3 here is CATSRDRLGQPQHF. The CDR3 DNA follows: TGTGCCACCAGCAGAGATCGATTAGGGCAGCCCCAGCATTTT. V is TRBV15 and J is TRBJ1-5; no clear D gene. The germline V gene has CDR1 LNHNV and CDR2 YYDKDF (reference sequence). The CDR3 has 14 residues. The ends were cut back, 0 bases at V and 7 bases at J, with 10 bases in the middle.

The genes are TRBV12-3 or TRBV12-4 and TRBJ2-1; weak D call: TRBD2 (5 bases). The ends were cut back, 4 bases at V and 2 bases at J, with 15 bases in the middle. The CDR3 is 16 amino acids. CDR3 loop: CASSYTLAIPYNEQFF. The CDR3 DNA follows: TGTGCCAGCAGTTATACGCTAGCTATCCCCTACAATGAGCAGTTCTTC.

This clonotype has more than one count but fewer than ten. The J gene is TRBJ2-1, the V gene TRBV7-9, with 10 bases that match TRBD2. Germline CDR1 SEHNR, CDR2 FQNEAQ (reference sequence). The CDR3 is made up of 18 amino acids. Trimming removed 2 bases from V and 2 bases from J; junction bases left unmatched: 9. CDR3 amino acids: CASSLIAPLAGAYNEQFF. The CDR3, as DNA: TGTGCCAGCAGCTTAATCGCCCCGCTAGCGGGGGCCTACAATGAGCAGTTCTTC.

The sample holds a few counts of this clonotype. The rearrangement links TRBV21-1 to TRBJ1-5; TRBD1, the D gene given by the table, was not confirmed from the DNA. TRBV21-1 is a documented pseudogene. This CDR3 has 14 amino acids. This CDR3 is CASSKAGKYYTQHF. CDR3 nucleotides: TGTGCCAGCAGCAAAGCCGGGAAATACTATACCCAGCATTTT.

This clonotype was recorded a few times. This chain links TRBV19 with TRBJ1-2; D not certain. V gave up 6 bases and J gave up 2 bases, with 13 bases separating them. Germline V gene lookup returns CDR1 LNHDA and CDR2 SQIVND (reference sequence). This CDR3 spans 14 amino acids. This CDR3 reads CASRWNMANYGYTF. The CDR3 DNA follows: TGTGCCAGTAGATGGAATATGGCCAACTATGGCTACACCTTC.

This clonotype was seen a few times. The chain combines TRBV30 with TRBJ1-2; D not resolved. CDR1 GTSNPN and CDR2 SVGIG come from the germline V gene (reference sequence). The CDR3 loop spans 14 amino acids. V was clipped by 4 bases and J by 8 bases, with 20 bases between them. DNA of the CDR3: TGTGCCTGGACCCCCCTCCGGGCGGAGATGGGCTACACCTTC. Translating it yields CAWTPLRAEMGYTF. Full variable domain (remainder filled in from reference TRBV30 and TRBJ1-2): SQTIHQWPATLVQPVGSPLSLECTVEGTSNPNLYWYRQAAGRGLQLLFYSVGIGQISSEVPQNLSASRPQDRQFILSSKKLLLSDSGFYLCAWTPLRAEMGYTFGSGTRLTVV.

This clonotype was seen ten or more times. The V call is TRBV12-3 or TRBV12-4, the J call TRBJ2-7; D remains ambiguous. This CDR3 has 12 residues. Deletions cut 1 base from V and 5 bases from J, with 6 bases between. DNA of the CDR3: TGTGCCAGCAGTTTAGGGGGAAACGAGCAGTACTTC. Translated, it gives CASSLGGNEQYF.

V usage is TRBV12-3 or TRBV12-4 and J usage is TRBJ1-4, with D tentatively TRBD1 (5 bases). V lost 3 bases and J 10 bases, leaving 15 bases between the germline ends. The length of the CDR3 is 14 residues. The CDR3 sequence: CASSFWDREGKLFF. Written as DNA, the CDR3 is TGTGCCAGCAGTTTCTGGGACCGAGAGGGAAAACTGTTTTTT.

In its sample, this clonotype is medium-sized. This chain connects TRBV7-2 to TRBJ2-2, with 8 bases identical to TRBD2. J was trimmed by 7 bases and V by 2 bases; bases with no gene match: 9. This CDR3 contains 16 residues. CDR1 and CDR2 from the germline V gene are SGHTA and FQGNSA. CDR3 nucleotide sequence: TGTGCCAGCAGCTTACGCCGCGGGGGGAGGAACGGGGAGCTGTTTTTT. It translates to CASSLRRGGRNGELFF.

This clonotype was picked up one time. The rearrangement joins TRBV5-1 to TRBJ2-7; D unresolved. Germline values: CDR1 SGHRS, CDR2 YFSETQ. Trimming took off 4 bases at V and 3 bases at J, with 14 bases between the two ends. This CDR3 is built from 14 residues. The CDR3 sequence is CASSNADGIYEQYF. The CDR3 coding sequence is TGCGCCAGCAGCAATGCGGACGGAATCTACGAGCAGTACTTC.

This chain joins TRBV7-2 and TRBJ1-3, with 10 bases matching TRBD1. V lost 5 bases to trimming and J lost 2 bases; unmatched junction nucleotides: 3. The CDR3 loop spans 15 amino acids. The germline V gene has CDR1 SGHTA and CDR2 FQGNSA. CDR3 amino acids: CASSVGQGAGNTIYF. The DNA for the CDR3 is TGTGCCAGCAGCGTTGGACAGGGGGCTGGAAACACCATATATTTT.

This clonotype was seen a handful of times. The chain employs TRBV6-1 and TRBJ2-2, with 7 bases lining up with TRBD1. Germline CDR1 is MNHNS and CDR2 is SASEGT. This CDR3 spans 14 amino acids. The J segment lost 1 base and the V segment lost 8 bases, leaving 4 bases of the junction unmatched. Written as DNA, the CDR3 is TGTGCCAGCCCCGGGACAGTGAACACCGGGGAGCTGTTTTTT. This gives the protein CASPGTVNTGELFF.

The CDR3 reads CASSARLDANTEAFF. The CDR3 DNA is TGCGCCAGCAGCGCCCGGTTGGACGCCAACACTGAAGCTTTCTTT. The V and J genes are TRBV4-1 and TRBJ1-1; no clear D gene. The CDR3 is made up of 15 amino acids. Looked up from germline, CDR1 is MGHRA and CDR2 is YSYEKL. V lost 5 bases, J lost 2 bases, and 15 bases lay in between.

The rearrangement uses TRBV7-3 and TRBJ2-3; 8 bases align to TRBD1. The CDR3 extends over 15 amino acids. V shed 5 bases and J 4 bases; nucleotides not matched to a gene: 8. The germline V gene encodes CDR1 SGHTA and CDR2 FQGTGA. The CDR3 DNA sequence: TGTGCCAGCAGCGGAAGGACAGGGAGACCAGATACGCAGTATTTT. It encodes CASSGRTGRPDTQYF.

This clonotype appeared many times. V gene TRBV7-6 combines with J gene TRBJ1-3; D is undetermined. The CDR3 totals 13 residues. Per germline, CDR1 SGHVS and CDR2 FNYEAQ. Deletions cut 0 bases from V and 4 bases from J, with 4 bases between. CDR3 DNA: TGTGCCAGCAGCTTAGCTAGGGGAAACACCATATATTTT. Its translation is CASSLARGNTIYF.

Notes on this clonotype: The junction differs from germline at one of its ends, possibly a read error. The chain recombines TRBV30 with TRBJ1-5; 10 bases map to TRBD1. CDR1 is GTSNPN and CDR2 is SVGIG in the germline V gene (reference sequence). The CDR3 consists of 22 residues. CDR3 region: CAWIQNVVTGTGAYYSSQPQHF. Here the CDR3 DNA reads TGTGCCTGGATCCAGAACGTCGTGACCGGGACAGGGGCATACTATAGCAGTCAGCCCCAGCATTTT.

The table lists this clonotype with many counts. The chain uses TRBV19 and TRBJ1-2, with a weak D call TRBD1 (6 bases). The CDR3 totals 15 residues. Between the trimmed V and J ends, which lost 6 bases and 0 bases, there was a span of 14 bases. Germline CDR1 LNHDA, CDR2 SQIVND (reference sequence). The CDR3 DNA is TGTGCCAGTAGCACCACAGGGATAACTAACTATGGCTACACCTTC. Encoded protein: CASSTTGITNYGYTF. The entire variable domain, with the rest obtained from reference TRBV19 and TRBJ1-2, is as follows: DGGITQSPKYLFRKEGQNVTLSCEQNLNHDAMYWYRQDPGQGLRLIYYSQIVNDFQKGDIAEGYSVSREKKESFPLTVTSAQKNPTAFYLCASSTTGITNYGYTFGSGTRLTVV.

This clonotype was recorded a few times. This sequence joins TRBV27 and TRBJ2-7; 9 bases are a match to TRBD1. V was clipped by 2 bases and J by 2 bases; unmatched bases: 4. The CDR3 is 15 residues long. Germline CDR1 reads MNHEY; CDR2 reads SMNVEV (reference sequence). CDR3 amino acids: CASSLMGQGAYEQYF. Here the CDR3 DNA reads TGTGCCAGCAGTTTAATGGGACAGGGAGCCTACGAGCAGTACTTC.

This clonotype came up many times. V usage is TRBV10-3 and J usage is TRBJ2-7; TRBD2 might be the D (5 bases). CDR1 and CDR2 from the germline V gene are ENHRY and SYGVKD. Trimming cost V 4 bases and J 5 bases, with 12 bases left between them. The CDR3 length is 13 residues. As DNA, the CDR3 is TGTGCCATCAGTGGAGTCTTGAGGGACGAGCAGTACTTC. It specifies CAISGVLRDEQYF.

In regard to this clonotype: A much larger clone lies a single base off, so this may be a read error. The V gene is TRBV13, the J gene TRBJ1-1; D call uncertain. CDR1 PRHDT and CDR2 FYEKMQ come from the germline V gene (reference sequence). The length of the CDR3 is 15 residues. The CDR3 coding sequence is TGTGTCAGCAGCTCCGGACCAATCACGGACACTGAAGCTTTCTTT. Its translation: CVSSSGPITDTEAFF.

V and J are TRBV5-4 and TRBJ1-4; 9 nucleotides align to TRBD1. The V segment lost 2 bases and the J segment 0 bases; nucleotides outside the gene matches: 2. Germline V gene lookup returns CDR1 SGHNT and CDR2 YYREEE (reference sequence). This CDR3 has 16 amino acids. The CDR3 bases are TGTGCCAGCAGCTTAAGACAGGGGGCAACTAATGAAAAACTGTTTTTT. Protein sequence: CASSLRQGATNEKLFF. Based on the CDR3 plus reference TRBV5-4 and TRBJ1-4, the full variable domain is ETGVTQSPTHLIKTRGQQVTLRCSSQSGHNTVSWYQQALGQGPQFIFQYYREEENGRGNFPPRFSGLQFPNYSSELNVNALELDDSALYLCASSLRQGATNEKLFFGSGTQLSVL.